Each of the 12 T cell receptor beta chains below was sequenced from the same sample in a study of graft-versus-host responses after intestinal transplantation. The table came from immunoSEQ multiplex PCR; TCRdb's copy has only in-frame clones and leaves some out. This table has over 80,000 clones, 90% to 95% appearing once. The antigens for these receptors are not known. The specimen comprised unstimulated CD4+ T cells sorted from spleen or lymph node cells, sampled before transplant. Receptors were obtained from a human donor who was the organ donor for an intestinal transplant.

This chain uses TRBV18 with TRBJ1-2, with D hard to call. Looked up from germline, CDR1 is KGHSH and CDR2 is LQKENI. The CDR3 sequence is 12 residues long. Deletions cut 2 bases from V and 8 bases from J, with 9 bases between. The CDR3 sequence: CASSPGMEGYTF. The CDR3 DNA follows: TGTGCCAGCTCACCAGGCATGGAGGGCTACACCTTC.

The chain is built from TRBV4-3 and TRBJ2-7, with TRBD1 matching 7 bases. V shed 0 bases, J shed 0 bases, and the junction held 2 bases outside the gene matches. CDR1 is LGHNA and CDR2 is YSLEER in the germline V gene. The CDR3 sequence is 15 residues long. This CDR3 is CASSQEGQRSYEQYF. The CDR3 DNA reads TGCGCCAGCAGCCAAGAGGGACAGCGCTCCTACGAGCAGTACTTC.

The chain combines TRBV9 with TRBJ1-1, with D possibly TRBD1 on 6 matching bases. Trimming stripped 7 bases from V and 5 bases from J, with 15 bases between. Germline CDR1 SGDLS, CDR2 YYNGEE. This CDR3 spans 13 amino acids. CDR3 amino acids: CASGAQGETEAFF. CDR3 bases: TGTGCCAGCGGCGCACAGGGAGAGACTGAAGCTTTCTTT.

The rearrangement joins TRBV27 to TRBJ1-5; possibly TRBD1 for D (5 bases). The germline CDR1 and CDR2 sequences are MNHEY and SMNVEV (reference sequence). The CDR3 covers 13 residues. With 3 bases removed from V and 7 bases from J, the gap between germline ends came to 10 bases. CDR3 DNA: TGTGCCAGCAGTTTGGAGGGGCCGCAGCCCCAGCATTTT. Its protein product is CASSLEGPQPQHF.

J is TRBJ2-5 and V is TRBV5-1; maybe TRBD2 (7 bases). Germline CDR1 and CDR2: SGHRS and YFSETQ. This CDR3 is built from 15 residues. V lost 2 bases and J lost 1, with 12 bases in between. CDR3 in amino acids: CASSFGGGIQETQYF. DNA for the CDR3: TGCGCCAGCAGCTTCGGCGGGGGCATCCAAGAGACCCAGTACTTC.

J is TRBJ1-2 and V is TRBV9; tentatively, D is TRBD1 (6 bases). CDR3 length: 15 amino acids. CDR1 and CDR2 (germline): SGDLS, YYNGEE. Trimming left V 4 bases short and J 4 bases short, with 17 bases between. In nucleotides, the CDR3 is TGTGCCAGCAGCACCGCGTTCGGGGGGGCCTATGGCTACACCTTC. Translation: CASSTAFGGAYGYTF.

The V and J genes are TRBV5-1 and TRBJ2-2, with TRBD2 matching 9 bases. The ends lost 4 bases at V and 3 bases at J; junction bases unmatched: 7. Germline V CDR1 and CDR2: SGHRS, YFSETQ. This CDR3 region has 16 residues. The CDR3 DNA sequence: TGCGCCAGCAGCCGAAGGATAGCGGGGGACACCGGGGAGCTGTTTTTT. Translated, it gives CASSRRIAGDTGELFF.

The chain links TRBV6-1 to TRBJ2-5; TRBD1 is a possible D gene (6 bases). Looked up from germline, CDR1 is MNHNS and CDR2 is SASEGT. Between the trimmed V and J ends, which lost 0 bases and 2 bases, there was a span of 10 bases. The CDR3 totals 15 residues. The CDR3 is CASSEAQGTQETQYF. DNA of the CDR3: TGTGCCAGCAGTGAAGCCCAAGGGACACAAGAGACCCAGTACTTC.

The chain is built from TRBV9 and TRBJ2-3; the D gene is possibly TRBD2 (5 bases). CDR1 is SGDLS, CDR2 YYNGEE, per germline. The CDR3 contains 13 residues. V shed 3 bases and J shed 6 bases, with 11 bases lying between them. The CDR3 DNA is TGTGCCAGCAGCGGGCTAGCTGGGGATACGCAGTATTTT. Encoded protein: CASSGLAGDTQYF.

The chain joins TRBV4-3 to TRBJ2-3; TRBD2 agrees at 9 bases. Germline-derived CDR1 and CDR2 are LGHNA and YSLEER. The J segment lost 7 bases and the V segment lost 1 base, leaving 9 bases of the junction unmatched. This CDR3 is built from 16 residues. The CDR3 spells CASSQGGGGAINTQYF. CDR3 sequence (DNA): TGCGCCAGCAGCCAAGGGGGCGGGGGGGCAATTAATACGCAGTATTTT.

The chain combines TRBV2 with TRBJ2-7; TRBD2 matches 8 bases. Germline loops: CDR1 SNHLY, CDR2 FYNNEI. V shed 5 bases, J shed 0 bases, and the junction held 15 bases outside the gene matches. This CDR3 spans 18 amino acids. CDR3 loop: CASSPRGAGVFSSYEQYF. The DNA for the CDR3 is TGTGCCAGCAGTCCCCGGGGAGCGGGGGTCTTTAGCTCCTACGAGCAGTACTTC.

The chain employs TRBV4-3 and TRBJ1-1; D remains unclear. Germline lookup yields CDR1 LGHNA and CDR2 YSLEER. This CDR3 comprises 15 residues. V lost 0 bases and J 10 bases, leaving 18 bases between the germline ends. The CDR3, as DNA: TGCGCCAGCAGCCAAGATCGGGGTCAGTTCGAAATAGCTTTCTTT. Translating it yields CASSQDRGQFEIAFF.